The rows below give T cell receptor beta chains drawn from one sample of a study of sequential checkpoint blockade in melanoma. Here immunoSEQ multiplex PCR was the method, and the copy in TCRdb shows in-frame clones only, minus some. The sample lists 20,000 to 25,000 clones; roughly four fifths were seen once. The sequences come from CD8+ T cells sorted from blood (inferred from file names), collected from a patient given nivolumab and ipilimumab in sequence. These TCRs come from a human donor with melanoma. The CDR3 runs from the conserved cysteine through the conserved F or W. The order of the fields is CDR3 DNA, CDR3 protein, J gene, V gene, D gene, clone size. The D gene is left open where the match is weak. Clone size is stated in some rows and not others, as once, few, many or a class when expanded.

CDR3nt: TGTGCCAGCAGTTTCCTAGGGACAGCCTATGGCTACACCTTC
CDR3aa: CASSFLGTAYGYTF
j_gene: TRBJ1-2
v_gene: TRBV27
d_gene: TRBD1
abundance: NA

CDR3nt: TGTGCCACCAGCAGGCCGGGAACAGGGGAAAACATTCAGTACTTC
CDR3aa: CATSRPGTGENIQYF
j_gene: TRBJ2-4
v_gene: TRBV15
d_gene: TRBD1
abundance: NA

CDR3nt: TGTGCCAGCAGTGAGATAAGGGGCACCGGGGAGCTGTTTTTT
CDR3aa: CASSEIRGTGELFF
j_gene: TRBJ2-2
v_gene: TRBV6-4
d_gene: NA
abundance: few

CDR3nt: TGTGCCAGCAGTGACCTACCCCGGACAGGGACCGGGGCCAACGTCCTGACTTTC
CDR3aa: CASSDLPRTGTGANVLTF
j_gene: TRBJ2-6
v_gene: TRBV6-4
d_gene: TRBD1
abundance: NA

CDR3nt: TGTGCCAGCAGTGACAGGGGGCGAGGACAGTACTTC
CDR3aa: CASSDRGRGQYF
j_gene: TRBJ2-7
v_gene: TRBV27
d_gene: TRBD1
abundance: few

CDR3nt: TGTGCCAGCAGCCCGGACAGGGACTCTGGAAACACCATATATTTT
CDR3aa: CASSPDRDSGNTIYF
j_gene: TRBJ1-3
v_gene: TRBV13
d_gene: TRBD1
abundance: NA

CDR3nt: TGTGCCATCAGTCCGGGACAGGGTCAGCCCCAGCATTTT
CDR3aa: CAISPGQGQPQHF
j_gene: TRBJ1-5
v_gene: TRBV10-3
d_gene: TRBD1
abundance: few

CDR3nt: TGCAGCGTGTCTAGCGGGTTCTCCTACGAGCAGTACTTC
CDR3aa: CSVSSGFSYEQYF
j_gene: TRBJ2-7
v_gene: TRBV29-1
d_gene: TRBD2
abundance: NA

CDR3nt: TGTGCCAGCCGCTTACAGGGGGCGGCTGAAGCTTTCTTT
CDR3aa: CASRLQGAAEAFF
j_gene: TRBJ1-1
v_gene: TRBV27
d_gene: TRBD1
abundance: NA

CDR3nt: TGTGCCACCAGCAGGGCGCAGGATTACCAAGAGACCCAGTACTTC
CDR3aa: CATSRAQDYQETQYF
j_gene: TRBJ2-5
v_gene: TRBV15
d_gene: NA
abundance: NA

CDR3nt: TGTGCCAGCAGCTTAACCGGGGGGAAGGCCGGGGAGCTGTTTTTT
CDR3aa: CASSLTGGKAGELFF
j_gene: TRBJ2-2
v_gene: TRBV7-9
d_gene: TRBD2
abundance: NA

CDR3nt: TGTGCCAGCAGTGGCCCTAGCGGGAGCTATTCTTCCTACAATGAGCAGTTCTTC
CDR3aa: CASSGPSGSYSSYNEQFF
j_gene: TRBJ2-1
v_gene: TRBV2
d_gene: TRBD2
abundance: NA

CDR3nt: TGTGCCACCAGCACTGACAGGGGGATAAACACCATATATTTT
CDR3aa: CATSTDRGINTIYF
j_gene: TRBJ1-3
v_gene: TRBV15
d_gene: TRBD1
abundance: NA

CDR3nt: TGTGCCAGCAGCGTAATTGGAGCACTGAACACCGGGGAGCTGTTTTTT
CDR3aa: CASSVIGALNTGELFF
j_gene: TRBJ2-2
v_gene: TRBV9
d_gene: NA
abundance: NA

CDR3nt: TGTGCCAGCAGCTTGGAGACAGGGGAAGGGAACACTGAAGCTTTCTTT
CDR3aa: CASSLETGEGNTEAFF
j_gene: TRBJ1-1
v_gene: TRBV5-5
d_gene: TRBD1
abundance: NA

CDR3nt: TGTGCCAGCAGACAGGGACAGGGGGCCTACAATGAGCAGTTCTTC
CDR3aa: CASRQGQGAYNEQFF
j_gene: TRBJ2-1
v_gene: TRBV5-8
d_gene: TRBD1
abundance: few

CDR3nt: TGCGCCAGCAGCTTGGTGTCAGGGTACAATGAGCAGTTCTTC
CDR3aa: CASSLVSGYNEQFF
j_gene: TRBJ2-1
v_gene: TRBV5-1
d_gene: NA
abundance: NA

CDR3nt: TGTGCCAGCAGTCCCCGACAGTCCGGGCAGTACTTC
CDR3aa: CASSPRQSGQYF
j_gene: TRBJ2-7
v_gene: TRBV28
d_gene: NA
abundance: NA

CDR3nt: TGCGCCAGCAGTGAAAGGGGCCCCTATGGCTACACCTTC
CDR3aa: CASSERGPYGYTF
j_gene: TRBJ1-2
v_gene: TRBV10-2
d_gene: NA
abundance: NA

CDR3nt: TGTGCCAGCAGCTTGGACAGGGGGCGCCGGGAGCAGTACTTC
CDR3aa: CASSLDRGRREQYF
j_gene: TRBJ2-7
v_gene: TRBV6-1
d_gene: TRBD1
abundance: once

CDR3nt: TGTGCCAGTAGTTTCTCTAGCGGGGGCTCCTACAATGAGCAGTTCTTC
CDR3aa: CASSFSSGGSYNEQFF
j_gene: TRBJ2-1
v_gene: TRBV19
d_gene: TRBD2
abundance: NA

CDR3nt: TGTGCCAGCAGCTTGGGGGCTAGCGCCATCACAGATACGCAGTATTTT
CDR3aa: CASSLGASAITDTQYF
j_gene: TRBJ2-3
v_gene: TRBV5-5
d_gene: NA
abundance: NA

CDR3nt: TGTGCCAGCAGTTTAAGGGAGGGACTAGCGGGAGCGAACACCGGGGAGCTGTTTTTT
CDR3aa: CASSLREGLAGANTGELFF
j_gene: TRBJ2-2
v_gene: TRBV28
d_gene: TRBD2
abundance: NA

CDR3nt: TGTGCCAGCAGCTACTCAGGGTTCCACAATGAGCAGTTCTTC
CDR3aa: CASSYSGFHNEQFF
j_gene: TRBJ2-1
v_gene: TRBV7-9
d_gene: NA
abundance: NA

CDR3nt: TGTGCCAGCAGCCCATTAGCGAACGCGAACACCGGGGAGCTGTTTTTT
CDR3aa: CASSPLANANTGELFF
j_gene: TRBJ2-2
v_gene: TRBV9
d_gene: NA
abundance: NA

CDR3nt: TGTGCCAGCAGCTCGAAGACTTGGCGGGAGACGGAGACCCAGTACTTC
CDR3aa: CASSSKTWRETETQYF
j_gene: TRBJ2-5
v_gene: TRBV9
d_gene: TRBD2
abundance: NA

CDR3nt: TGTGCCAGCAGCCGACTAGCGGGGGGTTCCTACAATGAGCAGTTCTTC
CDR3aa: CASSRLAGGSYNEQFF
j_gene: TRBJ2-1
v_gene: TRBV5-6
d_gene: TRBD2
abundance: few

CDR3nt: TGTGCCAGCAGCTTCGGGGCTGGAAACACCATATATTTT
CDR3aa: CASSFGAGNTIYF
j_gene: TRBJ1-3
v_gene: TRBV5-8
d_gene: NA
abundance: NA

CDR3nt: TGTGCCAGCAGTTTATTCGGCACCCAGGGGAACTATGGCTACACCTTC
CDR3aa: CASSLFGTQGNYGYTF
j_gene: TRBJ1-2
v_gene: TRBV27
d_gene: NA
abundance: NA

CDR3nt: TGTGCCAGCAGATCAGGGGATTTCGACGAGCAGTACTTC
CDR3aa: CASRSGDFDEQYF
j_gene: TRBJ2-7
v_gene: TRBV7-2
d_gene: NA
abundance: NA

CDR3nt: TGTGCCAGCAGTGGACAGGGCCTGCGGCAGTTCTTC
CDR3aa: CASSGQGLRQFF
j_gene: TRBJ2-1
v_gene: TRBV27
d_gene: TRBD1
abundance: NA

CDR3nt: TGTGCCAGTAGTGCTCCCGGGACTAGTTTGAATGAGCAGTTCTTC
CDR3aa: CASSAPGTSLNEQFF
j_gene: TRBJ2-1
v_gene: TRBV19
d_gene: TRBD2
abundance: once